This TCR beta chain was found in a study of radiation and T cells in renal cell carcinoma. General study findings and limits: Top tumor clonotypes rose in blood 2 weeks post-radiation, then contracted.

Germline-derived CDR1 and CDR2 are MNHNS and SASEGT. This CDR3 spans 14 amino acids. The ends lost 2 bases at V and 5 bases at J; junction bases unmatched: 4. Assay: immunoSEQ multiplex PCR; the TCRdb copy retains only in-frame clones and omits some. The table lists some 130,000 clones, approximately 90% of them singletons. Notes on this clone: Its antigen is not known.

The time point denotes: blood 2 weeks post-SBRT. Sample treatment: 15 Gy SBRT to primary tumor, nephrectomy 4 weeks later. The tumor was a clear cell renal cell carcinoma. The rearrangement links TRBV6-1 to TRBJ2-5; the match to TRBD2 covers 8 bases. The sequenced sample was blood, obtained from a patient whose treatment included radiotherapy and nephrectomy. This TCR derives from a woman aged 65 to 85 with renal cell carcinoma. As DNA, the CDR3 is TGTGCCAGCAGTGAAATAGCGGGGAGGGAGACCCAGTACTTC. It encodes CASSEIAGRETQYF.